This TCR beta chain was recorded in a study of CD8 T cells in ankylosing spondylitis. The authors made TCR beta libraries by quantitative 5'-RACE with molecular barcodes. TCRdb processed the 5' RACE reads anew with MiXCR; each CDR3 protein has one entry. The top ten hold under 7.5% of the sample, which has hundreds of thousands of distinct CDR3 sequences, roughly 12% seen once. The germline V gene encodes CDR1 DFQATT and CDR2 SNEGSKA (reference sequence). Deletions cut 3 bases from V and 8 bases from J, with 10 bases between. The CDR3 length is 12 residues. This clonotype was seen only a few times. Its matching antigen is unknown. Study-wide results and limits: Blood from ankylosing spondylitis patients appeared to carry a characteristic roughly eight-variant TCR beta motif.

The genes are TRBV20-1 and TRBJ1-4; D is unclear. The source is a male donor with ankylosing spondylitis. The sequenced sample consisted of blood, either unsorted or a sorted T cell fraction (not recorded which). This CDR3 reads CSARDDGEKLFF. The CDR3 region has the DNA TGCAGTGCTAGGGACGATGGGGAAAAACTGTTTTTT.